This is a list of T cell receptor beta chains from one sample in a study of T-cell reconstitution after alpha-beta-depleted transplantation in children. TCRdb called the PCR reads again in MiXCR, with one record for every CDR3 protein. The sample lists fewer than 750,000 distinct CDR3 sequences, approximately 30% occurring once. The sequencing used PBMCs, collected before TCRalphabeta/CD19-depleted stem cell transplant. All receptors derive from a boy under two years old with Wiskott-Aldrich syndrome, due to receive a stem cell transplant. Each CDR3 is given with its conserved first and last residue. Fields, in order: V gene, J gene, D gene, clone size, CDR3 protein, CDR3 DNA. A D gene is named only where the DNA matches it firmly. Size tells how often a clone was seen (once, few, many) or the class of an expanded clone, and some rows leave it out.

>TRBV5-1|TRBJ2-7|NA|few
CASRIHEQYF
TGCGCCAGCAGAATCCACGAGCAGTACTTC
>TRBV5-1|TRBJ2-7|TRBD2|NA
CASSLEGTTIQLAEQYF
TGCGCCAGCAGCTTGGAGGGGACTACCATTCAACTCGCCGAGCAGTACTTC
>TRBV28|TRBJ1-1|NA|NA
CASSRPDLTEAFF
TGTGCCAGCAGTCGACCGGACTTAACTGAAGCTTTCTTT
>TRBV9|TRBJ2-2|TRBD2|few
CASSVAGGRTGELFF
TGTGCCAGCAGCGTAGCGGGAGGGCGCACCGGGGAGCTGTTTTTT
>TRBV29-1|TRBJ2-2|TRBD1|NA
CSVSRGRTGELFF
TGCAGCGTTAGCAGGGGGCGAACCGGGGAGCTGTTTTTT
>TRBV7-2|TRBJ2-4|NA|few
CASSHPAPSGNIQYF
TGTGCCAGCAGCCATCCGGCCCCCTCCGGCAACATTCAGTACTTC
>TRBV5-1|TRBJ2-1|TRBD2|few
CASSPTAGGPGNEQFF
TGCGCCAGCAGCCCGACAGCGGGAGGGCCGGGGAATGAGCAGTTCTTC
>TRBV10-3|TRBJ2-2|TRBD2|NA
CAIPRAGTSGANTGELFF
TGTGCCATCCCCAGAGCCGGGACTAGCGGGGCCAACACCGGGGAGCTGTTTTTT
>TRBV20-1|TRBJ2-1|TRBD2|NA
CSAIRGSSYNEQFF
TGCAGTGCCATACGCGGGAGTTCCTACAATGAGCAGTTCTTC
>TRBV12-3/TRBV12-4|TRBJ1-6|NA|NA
CASILGAHNSPLHF
TGTGCCAGCATTCTAGGAGCCCATAATTCACCCCTCCACTTT